This T cell receptor beta chain was identified during a study of T cell changes during pregnancy in multiple sclerosis. TCRdb's copy holds only in-frame clones and misses some; the assay was immunoSEQ multiplex PCR. The sample carries around 35,000 clones, 80% to 95% recorded once. The CDR3 totals 12 residues. Germline CDR1 is SEHNR and CDR2 is FQNEAQ (reference sequence). V lost 4 bases and J lost 10, with 10 bases in between. This TCR came from a female donor in good health, enrolled as a control in a pregnancy study. The sequencing here drew on CD4+ T cells from peripheral blood mononuclear cells, taken in the third trimester of pregnancy. The rearrangement links TRBV7-9 to TRBJ1-4; D not resolved. CDR3 amino acids: CASSWANGKLFF. The CDR3 DNA reads as TGTGCCAGCAGCTGGGCAAACGGAAAACTGTTTTTT.